These 28 T cell receptor beta chains originate from one sample sequenced in a study of T-cell reconstitution after alpha-beta-depleted transplantation in children. A TCRbeta library incorporating unique molecular identifiers was prepared. TCRdb itself ran the PCR reads through MiXCR, one entry per CDR3 protein. The profile shows 600,000 to 700,000 distinct CDR3 sequences, 16% of them singletons. This material consisted of PBMCs from the stem cell graft donor, taken from the stem cell graft. The receptor source for this set is a human donor who donated a stem cell graft to a child with acute myeloid leukemia.

This clonotype was recorded a few times. The CDR3 region is CSARDRRQGATGELFF. CDR3 nucleotide sequence: TGCAGTGCTAGAGATCGAAGACAGGGGGCAACCGGGGAGCTGTTTTTT. The gene calls are TRBV20-1 and TRBJ2-2, with 10 bases identical to TRBD1. The CDR3 consists of 16 residues. V was pared by 0 bases and J by 5 bases, with 6 bases of the junction left unmatched. Looked up from germline, CDR1 is DFQATT and CDR2 is SNEGSKA (reference sequence).

This clonotype has more than one count but fewer than ten. V gene TRBV20-1 combines with J gene TRBJ2-7; 7 bases agree with TRBD1. The CDR3 sequence is 14 residues long. Germline V gene lookup returns CDR1 DFQATT and CDR2 SNEGSKA (reference sequence). Unmatched junction bases numbered 2, after V lost 0 bases and J lost 0 bases. CDR3 DNA: TGCAGTGCTAGAGAGCCAGGGGGCTCCTACGAGCAGTACTTC. Amino acids: CSAREPGGSYEQYF.

This clonotype was recorded a few times. CDR3: CASSEAQGWEQYF. The CDR3 DNA sequence: TGTGCCAGCAGTGAAGCGCAGGGTTGGGAGCAGTACTTC. The V call is TRBV6-1, the J call TRBJ2-7, with D maybe TRBD1 (5 bases). Per germline, CDR1 MNHNS and CDR2 SASEGT. CDR3 length: 13 amino acids. The V gene lost 0 bases and the J gene lost 7 bases, with 10 bases spanning the gap.

In its sample, this clonotype was seen a few times. The chain uses TRBV5-1 and TRBJ1-2, with D uncertain. V lost 3 bases and J lost 8, with 14 bases in between. Germline V gives CDR1 SGHRS, CDR2 YFSETQ. The CDR3 runs 13 residues. The CDR3 DNA follows: TGCGCCAGCAGCTCAAATTCGGGAGACGGCTACACCTTC. Translating gives CASSSNSGDGYTF.

This clonotype was seen more than once but under ten times. CDR3 region: CASSLRDGLHEQFF. CDR3 coding DNA: TGTGCCAGCAGTTTGCGGGACGGCCTCCATGAGCAGTTCTTC. The chain carries TRBV12-3 or TRBV12-4 and TRBJ2-1, with D maybe TRBD2 (6 bases). The CDR3 length is 14 residues. V was cut by 3 bases and J by 8 bases, with 14 bases left in between.

This clonotype was found a few times. The rearrangement joins TRBV7-2 to TRBJ1-6; D is ambiguous. V was trimmed by 2 bases and J by 7 bases, leaving 12 bases between them. CDR1 is SGHTA and CDR2 is FQGNSA in the germline V gene. The CDR3 totals 15 residues. DNA of the CDR3: TGTGCCAGCAGCTTATGGCAGGCGGCGAATTCACCCCTCCACTTT. This sequence encodes CASSLWQAANSPLHF.

This clonotype was recorded many times. The J gene is TRBJ2-5, the V gene TRBV9; 9 nucleotides agree with TRBD2. This CDR3 has 15 residues. V dropped 3 bases and J dropped 1; count of bases not matched to a gene: 4. Per germline, CDR1 SGDLS and CDR2 YYNGEE. CDR3 residues: CASSASGGSQETQYF. The DNA of the CDR3 is TGTGCCAGCAGCGCGAGCGGGGGGAGCCAAGAGACCCAGTACTTC.

This clonotype has a handful of counts. The chain couples TRBV7-9 to TRBJ2-1, with D tentatively TRBD1 (5 bases). The germline CDR1 and CDR2 sequences are SEHNR and FQNEAQ (reference sequence). This CDR3 region has 15 residues. Between the trimmed V and J ends, which lost 2 bases and 7 bases, there was a span of 15 bases. The CDR3 sequence: CASSLPGREMNEQFF. The CDR3 DNA follows: TGTGCCAGCAGCTTACCTGGCAGGGAAATGAATGAGCAGTTCTTC. Combining the CDR3 with reference TRBV7-9 and TRBJ2-1 gives the whole variable domain DTGVSQNPRHKITKRGQNVTFRCDPISEHNRLYWYRQTLGQGPEFLTYFQNEAQLEKSRLLSDRFSAERPKGSFSTLEIQRTEQGDSAMYLCASSLPGREMNEQFFGPGTRLTVL.

This clonotype was picked up many times. This sequence joins TRBV20-1 and TRBJ1-1, with D tentatively TRBD1 (5 bases). The germline CDR1 and CDR2 sequences are DFQATT and SNEGSKA (reference sequence). This CDR3 spans 14 amino acids. The CDR3 DNA reads TGCAGCTTAACAATACCGGGGCAGTACTCCATGGCTTTCTTT. Encoded protein: CSLTIPGQYSMAFF.

This clonotype was picked up a small number of times. This chain uses TRBV28 with TRBJ1-2; no firm D call. CDR3 length: 12 amino acids. Germline loops: CDR1 MDHEN, CDR2 SYDVKM. With 2 bases removed from V and 6 bases from J, the gap between germline ends came to 7 bases. The DNA of the CDR3 is TGTGCCAGCAGTTTAGCAGCTAATGGCTACACCTTC. Translated, it gives CASSLAANGYTF.

This clonotype showed up just a few times. V is TRBV12-3 or TRBV12-4 and J is TRBJ2-3; tentative D call: TRBD1 (5 bases). The CDR3 consists of 16 residues. V dropped 1 base and J dropped 2 bases, with 13 bases sitting between them. The CDR3 sequence is CASSLGWGKHTDTQYF. The CDR3, as DNA: TGTGCCAGCAGTTTAGGTTGGGGCAAACACACAGATACGCAGTATTTT.

This clonotype has more than one count but fewer than ten. The chain has TRBV27 and TRBJ2-2, with D perhaps matching TRBD1 (6 bases). Germline V gene sequence: CDR1 MNHEY, CDR2 SMNVEV (reference sequence). V was pared by 5 bases and J by 1 base, with 14 bases between. The CDR3 extends over 16 amino acids. This CDR3 reads CASSPPGVENTGELFF. The CDR3 nucleotides are TGTGCCAGCAGTCCCCCAGGGGTTGAGAACACCGGGGAGCTGTTTTTT.

The chain links TRBV30 to TRBJ2-7; D is unresolved. Trimming shortened V by 0 bases and J by 3 bases, and 6 bases separated the two germline ends. CDR1 is GTSNPN, CDR2 SVGIG, per germline (reference sequence). This CDR3 region has 12 residues. CDR3 coding DNA: TGTGCCTGGAGTGTATCTAACTACGAGCAGTACTTC. It yields the protein CAWSVSNYEQYF.

The genes are TRBV20-1 and TRBJ2-6, with D tentatively TRBD1 or TRBD2 (5 bases each). Germline CDR1 DFQATT, CDR2 SNEGSKA (reference sequence). The germline V and J ends were trimmed by 5 bases and 2 bases, with 13 bases remaining between them. This CDR3 spans 15 amino acids. In DNA, the CDR3 is TGCAGTGCTTCAGGGACGAGGACTGGGGCCAACGTCCTGACTTTC. It is translated as CSASGTRTGANVLTF.

This clonotype came up many times. The V and J genes are TRBV5-1 and TRBJ1-2; the D is unclear. Trimming took off 4 bases at V and 2 bases at J, with 21 bases between the two ends. The CDR3 loop spans 17 amino acids. Germline CDR1 and CDR2: SGHRS and YFSETQ. CDR3 in amino acids: CASSLMAKTGPNYGYTF. The DNA for the CDR3 is TGCGCCAGCAGCCTCATGGCGAAGACCGGGCCGAACTATGGCTACACCTTC. Full variable domain (outside the CDR3, taken from reference TRBV5-1 and TRBJ1-2): KAGVTQTPRYLIKTRGQQVTLSCSPISGHRSVSWYQQTPGQGLQFLFEYFSETQRNKGNFPGRFSGRQFSNSRSEMNVSTLELGDSALYLCASSLMAKTGPNYGYTFGSGTRLTVV.

This clonotype was detected ten times or more. The chain combines TRBV20-1 with TRBJ1-2; D is ambiguous. CDR3 length equals 14 residues. With 0 bases removed from V and 3 bases from J, the gap between germline ends came to 11 bases. Germline assignment: CDR1 DFQATT and CDR2 SNEGSKA (reference sequence). CDR3 loop: CSARDTLGDYGYTF. In DNA, the CDR3 is TGCAGTGCTAGAGATACCCTCGGGGACTATGGCTACACCTTC.

This clonotype was counted only a few times. The rearrangement uses TRBV7-2 and TRBJ2-6; D uncertain. Trimming shortened V by 4 bases and J by 4 bases, and 14 bases separated the two germline ends. CDR1 SGHTA and CDR2 FQGNSA come from the germline V gene. The CDR3 loop spans 16 amino acids. The CDR3 DNA is TGTGCCAGCAGCTATCGATGGAAGGCCGGGGCCAACGTCCTGACTTTC. Protein product: CASSYRWKAGANVLTF.

The rearrangement uses TRBV5-6 and TRBJ2-7; the D gene is possibly TRBD1 (7 bases). The CDR3 runs to 14 residues. Germline CDR1 reads SGHDT; CDR2 reads YYEEEE. V was cut by 4 bases and J by 2 bases, with 13 bases left in between. Here the CDR3 reads CASSRGTETYEQYF. CDR3 in DNA: TGTGCCAGCAGCCGGGGGACAGAGACCTACGAGCAGTACTTC.

This clonotype was seen at least ten times. The V call is TRBV20-1, the J call TRBJ2-3; possibly TRBD2 for D (5 bases). V lost 6 bases and J lost 4, with 14 bases in between. The CDR3 is 13 amino acids. Per germline, CDR1 DFQATT and CDR2 SNEGSKA (reference sequence). In DNA, the CDR3 is TGCAGTGCCCCAGAGGGCTCCCCAGATACGCAGTATTTT. Protein sequence: CSAPEGSPDTQYF.

This clonotype was counted only a few times. The chain recombines TRBV4-1 with TRBJ2-3; D may be TRBD2 (6 bases). This CDR3 is built from 16 residues. The V and J ends lost 3 bases and 5 bases respectively, with 18 bases between them. Germline CDR1 reads MGHRA; CDR2 reads YSYEKL. The CDR3 DNA sequence: TGCGCCAGCAGCCAGCAAGGGTATGGGACTGGAGATACGCAGTATTTT. Amino acids: CASSQQGYGTGDTQYF.

Concerning this clonotype: With a much larger clone just one base away, this may be a read error. The chain combines TRBV20-1 with TRBJ2-1; 9 bases agree with TRBD1. Trimming cost V 6 bases and J 12 bases; bases outside gene matches: 15. The CDR3 has 14 amino acids. Germline values: CDR1 DFQATT, CDR2 SNEGSKA (reference sequence). The CDR3 DNA sequence: TGCAGTGCAGTCCCCGGGACAGGGTATTCGGGGCAGTTCTTC. It is translated as CSAVPGTGYSGQFF.

V gene TRBV24-1 combines with J gene TRBJ2-1; 9 positions agree with TRBD1. CDR1 KGHDR and CDR2 SFDVKD come from the germline V gene. V trimming: 7 bases; J trimming: 7 bases; junction bases outside the gene matches: 7. The CDR3 spans 14 residues. The CDR3 DNA reads as TGTGCCACCAGGCCCCCCGGGACAGGGAATGAGCAGTTCTTC. It is translated as CATRPPGTGNEQFF.

The V and J genes are TRBV4-1 and TRBJ2-5; TRBD2 is a possible D gene (6 bases). V lost 0 bases and J 4 bases, leaving 9 bases between the germline ends. This CDR3 has 14 residues. The V gene's germline CDR1 is MGHRA and CDR2 YSYEKL. The CDR3 region has the DNA TGCGCCAGCAGCCAAGAGGGTAGCGGAGAGACCCAGTACTTC. It specifies CASSQEGSGETQYF.

The V and J genes are TRBV5-5 and TRBJ2-2, with D hard to call. This CDR3 region has 13 residues. V lost 6 bases and J 6 bases, leaving 12 bases between the germline ends. CDR1 SGHKS and CDR2 YYEKEE come from the germline V gene (reference sequence). The CDR3 here is CASTPLPAGELFF. The DNA for the CDR3 is TGTGCCAGCACCCCCCTCCCGGCCGGGGAGCTGTTTTTT.

The table lists this clonotype with many counts. This chain links TRBV6-1 with TRBJ2-3; D perhaps matches TRBD2 (7 bases). The CDR3 is 15 amino acids. V gave up 2 bases and J gave up 3 bases, with 12 bases separating them. Germline CDR1 MNHNS, CDR2 SASEGT. CDR3 coding DNA: TGTGCCAGCAGTGAAATGGGGGGGCCTACAGATACGCAGTATTTT. Translation gives CASSEMGGPTDTQYF.

This clonotype was seen a few times. This rearrangement joins TRBV13 to TRBJ2-1, with D possibly TRBD2 on 6 matching bases. V shed 2 bases and J shed 12 bases, with 8 bases lying between them. The CDR3 sequence is 11 residues long. Germline V gene lookup returns CDR1 PRHDT and CDR2 FYEKMQ (reference sequence). Here the CDR3 reads CASSLQGGQFF. CDR3 nucleotide sequence: TGTGCCAGCAGCTTACAGGGAGGGCAGTTCTTC.

This chain connects TRBV24-1 to TRBJ1-3; the D gene is possibly TRBD1 (5 bases). V was shortened by 4 bases and J by 4 bases, with 10 bases between the two germline ends. The CDR3 loop spans 14 amino acids. Germline assignment: CDR1 KGHDR and CDR2 SFDVKD. The CDR3 here is CATSDQGAGNTIYF. The CDR3 DNA sequence: TGTGCCACCAGTGACCAGGGTGCCGGAAACACCATATATTTT.

This rearrangement joins TRBV6-6 to TRBJ2-2; tentatively, D is TRBD1 (6 bases). CDR1 and CDR2 (germline): MNHNY, SVGAGI (reference sequence). With 7 bases removed from V and 6 bases from J, the gap between germline ends came to 12 bases. The CDR3 sequence is 13 residues long. The CDR3 region has the DNA TGTGCCAGCACCAAACAGGGATCCGGGGAGCTGTTTTTT. The encoded protein is CASTKQGSGELFF.